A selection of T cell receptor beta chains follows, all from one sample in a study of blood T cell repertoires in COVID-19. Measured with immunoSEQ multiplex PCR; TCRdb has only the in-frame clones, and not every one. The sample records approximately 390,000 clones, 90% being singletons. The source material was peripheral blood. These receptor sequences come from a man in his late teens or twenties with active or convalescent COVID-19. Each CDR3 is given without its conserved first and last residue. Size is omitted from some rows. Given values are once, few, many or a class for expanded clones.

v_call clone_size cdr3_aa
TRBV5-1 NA ASSLGPGENTEAF
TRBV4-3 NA ASSQDWAVSYNEQF
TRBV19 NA ASSIDLLAGGQY
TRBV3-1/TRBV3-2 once ASSPWGGSGNTIY
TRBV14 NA ASSQDFRGNEKLF
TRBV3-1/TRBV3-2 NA ASSSRGHFAELF
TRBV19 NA ATRDSNQPQH
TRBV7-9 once ASSTDKGQTEAF
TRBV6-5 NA ASSYSTSGNEQF
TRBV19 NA ASSRRGPSNTGELF
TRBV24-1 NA ATSDYGGEAF
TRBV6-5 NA ASSYAGTGENIQY
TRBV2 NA ASLQPNYGYT
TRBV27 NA ASHKGDSNQPQH
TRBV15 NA ATSNRDSSYEQY
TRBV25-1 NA ASSEWGGGTDTQY
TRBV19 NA ASSKRQGSNQPQH
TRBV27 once ASSLIGGGGYT
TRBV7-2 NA ASSTSTGREKLF
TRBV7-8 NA ASSLAWPGETQY
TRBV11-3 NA ASSLEAGAGNEQF
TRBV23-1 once ASSQWDRKNTEAF
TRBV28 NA ASSIAHKNTEAF
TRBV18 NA ASSTSGGTDTQY
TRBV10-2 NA ASSDRGTGVHYGYT
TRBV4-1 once ASSQDSSYNEQF
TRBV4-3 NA ASSAYTGVTDSPLH
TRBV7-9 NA ASSPGGQSGNTIY
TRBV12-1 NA ASSFAPGLPPGNTIY